The rows below give T cell receptor beta chains drawn from one sample of a study of blood T cell repertoires in COVID-19. Data came from immunoSEQ multiplex PCR; TCRdb stores just in-frame clones and leaves some out. Of fewer than 250,000 clones in the sample, roughly 84% were seen once. The sequencing input was PBMCs or T cells enriched from blood (not recorded which). These TCRs come from a man aged 30 to 39 in a cohort exposed to, infected with or recovered from COVID-19 (not recorded which). CDR3s include the opening cysteine and the closing phenylalanine or tryptophan. A D gene is named only where the DNA matches it firmly. Size tells how often a clone was seen (once, few, many) or the class of an expanded clone, and some rows leave it out.

TRBJ2-2 NA TRBD2 TRBV6-1 TGTGCCAGCAGTGAAGGAACTAGCGGCACCGGGGAGCTGTTTTTT CASSEGTSGTGELFF
TRBJ2-3 NA NA TRBV11-1 TGTGCCAGCAGCTTAGGAGGGCCCACAGATACGCAGTATTTT CASSLGGPTDTQYF
TRBJ2-7 NA NA TRBV28 TGTGCCAGCAGCCTATACTACGAGCAGTACTTC CASSLYYEQYF
TRBJ2-7 NA NA TRBV4-2 TGTGCCAGCAGCCAAGATCGATCTTCCTGGGACTCTGGTTCCTACGAGCAGTACTTC CASSQDRSSWDSGSYEQYF
TRBJ2-5 NA NA TRBV27 TGTGCCAGCAGAACTAACTTCCAAGAGACCCAGTACTTC CASRTNFQETQYF
TRBJ1-4 once TRBD1 TRBV6-5 TGTGCCAGCAGTATACAGGGGGAGCAACTGTTTTTT CASSIQGEQLFF
TRBJ1-1 once NA TRBV7-2 TGTGCCAGCAGCTTAACAACCGCTCTGAACACTGAAGCTTTCTTT CASSLTTALNTEAFF
TRBJ2-2 few NA TRBV23-1 TGCGCCAGCAGTCAAAGCCCCAATCCCACCGGGGAGCTGTTTTTT CASSQSPNPTGELFF
TRBJ2-1 NA NA TRBV5-8 TGTGCCAGCAGCTCCGGGACAACCACCTACAATGAGCAGTTCTTC CASSSGTTTYNEQFF
TRBJ2-7 NA NA TRBV6-1 TGTGCCAGCAGTGAAGCCAGGGCGCGGTACGAGCAGTACTTC CASSEARARYEQYF
TRBJ1-5 NA NA TRBV6-5 TGTGCCAGCAGTTTCGGTTTTGATCAGCCCCAGCATTTT CASSFGFDQPQHF
TRBJ2-7 NA TRBD2 TRBV7-9 TGTGCCAGCAGCCCGGGGGGGACCTACGAGCAGTACTTC CASSPGGTYEQYF
TRBJ2-3 NA NA TRBV11-2 TGTGCCAGCAGCCCCGGTTCAGATACGCAGTATTTT CASSPGSDTQYF
TRBJ2-2 NA NA TRBV15 TGTGCCACCAGCAGGGGACACGACACCGGGGAGCTGTTTTTT CATSRGHDTGELFF
TRBJ2-5 NA TRBD1 TRBV15 TGTGCCACAGGGTCAGGCAGGGGGCGCGCAGAGACCCAGTACTTC CATGSGRGRAETQYF
TRBJ1-1 NA NA TRBV7-9 TGTGCCAGCAGCCTAAGGACAGCGATGTCCACTGAAGCTTTCTTT CASSLRTAMSTEAFF
TRBJ2-7 NA NA TRBV12-3/TRBV12-4 TGTGCCAGCAGCCGGGACAACCTTTTGGAGCAGTACTTC CASSRDNLLEQYF
TRBJ1-2 NA NA TRBV7-2 TGTGCCAGCAGCTTAGTTTTCGCACGGTCCGCCGATGGCTACACCTTC CASSLVFARSADGYTF
TRBJ2-7 NA TRBD1 TRBV28 TGTGCCAGCAGTTTTTCTGACAGGGGGCACTACGAGCAGTACTTC CASSFSDRGHYEQYF
TRBJ1-6 NA NA TRBV2 TGTGCCAGCACCCCCCCGGGACATATCACACCCCTCCACTTT CASTPPGHITPLHF
TRBJ2-2 once NA TRBV7-3 TGTGCCAGCAGCCTCCGGGCCGGGGAGCTGTTTTTT CASSLRAGELFF
TRBJ1-2 NA TRBD1 TRBV27 TGTGCCAGCAGTGGGCGGGACAGGGGATTCTATGGCTACACCTTC CASSGRDRGFYGYTF
TRBJ2-1 once TRBD2 TRBV18 TGTGCCAGCCGGCACCTGGGACTAGCGGGAGTATTCAATGAGCAGTTCTTC CASRHLGLAGVFNEQFF